This TCR beta chain was observed in a study of T cell responses to AZD1222 COVID-19 vaccine (TCRdb year 2021). Background for the entire study: AZD1222 recipients with second doses at about 4 weeks or about 12 weeks were pooled, because spike-specific TCR depth and breadth did not differ between schedules. TCR sequencing was performed for 230 to 250 trial participants, of whom around 200 were given two doses of AZD1222 and some 26 were given two doses of MenACWY control vaccine. Trial participants were enrolled by age into 18-55, 56-69 and 70-plus year subgroups, with roughly 160, 29 and 62 TCR-sequenced participants respectively. The paper's findings and limits, for the study overall: The whole spike protein was spanned by vaccine-associated CD4 TCRs, and dominant responses were seen in regions 160-218 and 743-854. After two AZD1222 doses, both the breadth and the depth of spike-specific TCRs were significantly higher than at day 0 and than in MenACWY recipients. Reportedly, almost half of the unique spike-specific TCRs recognized epitopes lying outside the regions that are mutated in the B.1.351 and B.1.1.7 variants. The 56-69-year group was small, and its depth increase did not reach significance, likely because of low power. Because no day 14 peak-response samples were available, the repertoires could be characterized only after the peak T cell response. Only five or six AZD1222 recipients were SARS-CoV-2 seropositive at baseline, limiting conclusions about previously exposed vaccinees. Participants were mostly white British, with more females than males. The authors suggested clonal diversity may have been underestimated.

Details on this clone: Its antigen has not been determined. No much larger clone exists at a distance of one base, and base qualities are not known.

The cysteine opens and the phenylalanine closes a CDR3 of 14 amino acids. CDR3 DNA is the only sequence kept; it has 42 bases, read in frame from the first base. CDR1 and CDR2 are drawn from the germline V gene: KGHSH, LQKENI. Deletion took 4 bases off V and 0 bases off J, with a span of 7 bases between the germline ends. Per the publication, the time point label means: baseline before first vaccination. Samples from vaccinated people were obtained from the UK trials COV001 and COV002, which included a single-blind randomized controlled phase 2/3 trial of AZD1222 (ChAdOx1 nCoV-19) in healthy adults. Trial participant PBMC samples were collected at day 0 and day 28 after the second dose for TCRbeta chain sequencing. The CDR3 regions of human TCRbeta chains were analyzed by immunosequencing. As for how the authors treated the data: TCRs in the repertoires were compared against a reference library of SARS-CoV-2-specific TCRs that had been generated with the MIRA antigen-specificity platform. Breadth meant the fraction of unique TCRs that were SARS-CoV-2-associated, whereas depth meant the fraction of total T cells that were SARS-CoV-2-associated. Using the MIRA data, every spike-specific TCR was mapped to the spike region that the TCR reacted to and assigned to either a CD4 or a CD8 class. Log10-transformed breadth and depth values were compared by one-way ANOVA with Sidak's multiple comparisons tests. Drawn from immuneACCESS, this table holds only the in-frame rearrangements with V and J called that TCRdb kept. Clones are partly lost; checked studies trace under half to an unresolved V gene and leave the rest unexplained. The V and J calls and clone size come from that table; D and trimming were worked out from the DNA. This sample gives 140,000 to 150,000 clones in total; roughly 89% of them show up just once. 5.2% of the sample is held by the ten biggest clonotypes.

The receptor's source is an adult in good health. Sample: peripheral blood, taken on day 0 of AZD1222 vaccination. The rearrangement combines TRBV18 with TRBJ2-1; the D segment could be TRBD1, given 5 matching bases. The CDR3: CASSLQGSYNEQFF. The nucleotides read TGTGCCAGCTCACTCCAGGGCTCCTACAATGAGCAGTTCTTC.